This T cell receptor beta chain was obtained from a study of blood T cell repertoires in COVID-19. Participants were aged about 18 to 95 years, lived in about 26 US areas, and enrolled virtually. Sequencing used immunoSEQ multiplex PCR; TCRdb keeps in-frame clones, though not all of them. The repertoire consists of some 350,000 clones, with around nine tenths occurring once and the leading ten covering 5%. What was sequenced was PBMCs or T cells enriched from blood (not recorded which). The TCR originated in a man between 25 and 39 years old who had recovered from COVID-19.

CDR3 DNA sequence: TGTGCCAGCAGCCATCCGGGACAGGGGGATTTCAGCAATGAGCAGTTCTTC. Amino acid sequence: CASSHPGQGDFSNEQFF. This chain links TRBV11-2 with TRBJ2-1, with TRBD1 matching over 11 bases. Germline V gene sequence: CDR1 SGHAT, CDR2 FQNNGV. J gave up 6 bases and V 5 bases, and 12 bases lay outside the gene matches. The CDR3 totals 17 residues.